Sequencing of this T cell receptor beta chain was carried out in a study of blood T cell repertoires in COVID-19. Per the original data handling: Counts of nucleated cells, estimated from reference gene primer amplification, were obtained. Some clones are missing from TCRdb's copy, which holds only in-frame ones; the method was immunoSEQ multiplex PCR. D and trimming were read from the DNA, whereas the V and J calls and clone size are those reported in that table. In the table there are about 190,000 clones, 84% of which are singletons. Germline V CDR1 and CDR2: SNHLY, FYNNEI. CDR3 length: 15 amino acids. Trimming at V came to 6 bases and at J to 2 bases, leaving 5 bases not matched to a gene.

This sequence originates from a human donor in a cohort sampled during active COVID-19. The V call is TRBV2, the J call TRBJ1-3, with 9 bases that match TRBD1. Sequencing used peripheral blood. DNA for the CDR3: TGTGCCAGCAGGAGGACAGGGGATGCTGGAAACACCATATATTTT. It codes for CASRRTGDAGNTIYF. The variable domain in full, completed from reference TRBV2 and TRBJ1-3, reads EPEVTQTPSHQVTQMGQEVILRCVPISNHLYFYWYRQILGQKVEFLVSFYNNEISEKSEIFDDQFSVERPDGSNFTLKIRSTKLEDSAMYFCASRRTGDAGNTIYFGEGSWLTVV.